This T cell receptor (beta chain) stems from a study of tumor-infiltrating lymphocytes in primary liver carcinoma. Unsorted bulk tissue of about 20-31 mg yielded co-extracted RNA and DNA. Surgeons resected the patients' primary liver carcinomas. Patients were treatment-naive with chronic HBV infection. General study results and limits: Tumor region pairs shared more overlap than did tumor-adjacent and tumor-blood pairs. Blood's top-250-clone fraction was significantly lower than that of tumors (p = 0.039).

Priming with a constant-region primer yielded TCR beta cDNA from roughly 0.45 ug total RNA. Three nested multiplex PCR rounds of slightly modified ARM-PCR generated TCR beta libraries. Researchers ran the first two PCR rounds for ten to eleven cycles each with TRBV1-TRBV30 forward primers and a C-beta reverse primer. One entry per CDR3 protein results from TCRdb running MiXCR on the multiplex PCR reads. The sample has tens of thousands of distinct CDR3 sequences; roughly 72% are singletons. This clonotype was detected only once. As yet, its antigen is unknown. Trimming removed 6 bases at V and 3 bases at J, with 12 bases between. Germline V gene data show CDR1 as MNHNS and CDR2 as SASEGT. The CDR3 runs 13 residues.

This receptor was obtained from a man aged 40-55 years with primary liver carcinoma and hepatitis B virus infection. The chain employs TRBV6-1 and TRBJ2-7; D is uncertain. Material for sequencing was liver tumor tissue from sampling region 1. Regarding subset: tumor region T1, superior pole. CDR3 sequence (DNA): TGTGCCAGCAGCGAACTGGTTTTCTACGAGCAGTACTTC. Encoded protein: CASSELVFYEQYF.